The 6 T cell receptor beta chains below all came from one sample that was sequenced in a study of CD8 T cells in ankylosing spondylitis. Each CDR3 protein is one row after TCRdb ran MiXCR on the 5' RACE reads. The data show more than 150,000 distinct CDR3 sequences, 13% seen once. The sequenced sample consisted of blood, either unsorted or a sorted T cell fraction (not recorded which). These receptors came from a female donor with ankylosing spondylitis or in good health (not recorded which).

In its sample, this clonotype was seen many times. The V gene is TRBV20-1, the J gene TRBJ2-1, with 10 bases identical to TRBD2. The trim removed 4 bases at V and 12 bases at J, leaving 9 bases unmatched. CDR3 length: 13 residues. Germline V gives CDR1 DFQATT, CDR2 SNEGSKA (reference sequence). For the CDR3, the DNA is TGCAGTGCTACGAAGCGGGAGGGCCGTCCGCAGTTCTTC. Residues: CSATKREGRPQFF.

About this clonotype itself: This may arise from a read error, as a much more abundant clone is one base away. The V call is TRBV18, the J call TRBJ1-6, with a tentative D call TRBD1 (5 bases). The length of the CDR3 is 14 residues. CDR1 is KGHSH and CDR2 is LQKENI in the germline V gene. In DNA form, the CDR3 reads TGTGCCAACTCACCGGACACGCACAATTCACCCCTCCACTTT. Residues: CANSPDTHNSPLHF.

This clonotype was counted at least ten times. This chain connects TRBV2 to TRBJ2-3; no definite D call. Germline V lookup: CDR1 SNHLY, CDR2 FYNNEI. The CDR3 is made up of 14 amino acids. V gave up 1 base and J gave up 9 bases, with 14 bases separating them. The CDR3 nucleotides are TGTGCCAGCAGTGAAGTAGTCTTCCTGGGGACGCAGTATTTT. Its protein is CASSEVVFLGTQYF.

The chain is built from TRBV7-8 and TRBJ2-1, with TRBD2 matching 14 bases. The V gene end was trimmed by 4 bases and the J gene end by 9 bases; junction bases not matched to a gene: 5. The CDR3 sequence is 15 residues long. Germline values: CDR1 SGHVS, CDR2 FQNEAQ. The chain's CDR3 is CASSSGLAGAGEQFF. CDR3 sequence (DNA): TGTGCCAGCAGCTCGGGACTAGCGGGAGCAGGTGAGCAGTTCTTC.

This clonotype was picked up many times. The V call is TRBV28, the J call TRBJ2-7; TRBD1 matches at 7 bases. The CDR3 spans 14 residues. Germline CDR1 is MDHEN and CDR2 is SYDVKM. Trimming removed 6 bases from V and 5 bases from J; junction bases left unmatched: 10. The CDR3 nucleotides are TGTGCCAGCAGCCCCCGTAGGGGGCGCGACGAGCAGTACTTC. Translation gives CASSPRRGRDEQYF.

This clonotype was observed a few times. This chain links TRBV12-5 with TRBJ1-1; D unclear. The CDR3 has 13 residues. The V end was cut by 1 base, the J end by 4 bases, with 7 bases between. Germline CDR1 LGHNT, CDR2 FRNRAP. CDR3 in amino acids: CASGLGAGTEAFF. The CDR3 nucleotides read TGTGCTAGTGGTTTGGGGGCAGGCACTGAAGCTTTCTTT.